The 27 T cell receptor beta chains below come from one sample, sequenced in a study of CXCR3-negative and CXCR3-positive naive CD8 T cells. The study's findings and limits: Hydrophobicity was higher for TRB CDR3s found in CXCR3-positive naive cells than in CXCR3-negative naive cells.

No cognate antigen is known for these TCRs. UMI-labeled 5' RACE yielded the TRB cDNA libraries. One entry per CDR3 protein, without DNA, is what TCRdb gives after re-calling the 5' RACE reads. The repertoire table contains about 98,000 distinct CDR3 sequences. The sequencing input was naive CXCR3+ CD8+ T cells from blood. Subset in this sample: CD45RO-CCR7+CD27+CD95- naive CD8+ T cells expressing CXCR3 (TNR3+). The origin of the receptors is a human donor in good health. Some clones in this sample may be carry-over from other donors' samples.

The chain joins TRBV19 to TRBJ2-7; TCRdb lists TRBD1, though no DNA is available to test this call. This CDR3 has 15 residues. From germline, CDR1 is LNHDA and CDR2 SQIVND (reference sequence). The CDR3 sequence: CASSIGSRSAREQYF.

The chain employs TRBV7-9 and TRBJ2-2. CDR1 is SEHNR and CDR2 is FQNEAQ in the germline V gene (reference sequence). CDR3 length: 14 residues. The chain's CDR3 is CASSPLPSTGELFF.

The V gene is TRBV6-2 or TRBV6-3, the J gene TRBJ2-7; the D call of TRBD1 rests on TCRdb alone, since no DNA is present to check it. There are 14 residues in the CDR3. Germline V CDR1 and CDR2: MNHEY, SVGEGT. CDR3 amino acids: CASSYSAGVDEQYF.

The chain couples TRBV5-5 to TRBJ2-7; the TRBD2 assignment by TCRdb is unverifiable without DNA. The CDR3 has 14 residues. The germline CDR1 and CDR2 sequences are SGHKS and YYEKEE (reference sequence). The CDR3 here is CASSPGTRRYEQYF.

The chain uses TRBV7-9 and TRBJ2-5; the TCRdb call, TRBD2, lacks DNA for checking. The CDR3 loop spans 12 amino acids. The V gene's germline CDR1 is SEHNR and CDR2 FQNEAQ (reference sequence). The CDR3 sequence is CASSSFEGTQYF.

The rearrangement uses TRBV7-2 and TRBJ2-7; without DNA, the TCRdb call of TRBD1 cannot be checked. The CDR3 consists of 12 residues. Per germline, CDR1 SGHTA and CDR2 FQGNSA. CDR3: CASTPGAHEQYF. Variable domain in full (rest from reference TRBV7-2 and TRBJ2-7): GAGVSQSPSNKVTEKGKDVELRCDPISGHTALYWYRQSLGQGLEFLIYFQGNSAPDKSGLPSDRFSAERTGGSVSTLTIQRTQQEDSAVYLCASTPGAHEQYFGPGTRLTVT.

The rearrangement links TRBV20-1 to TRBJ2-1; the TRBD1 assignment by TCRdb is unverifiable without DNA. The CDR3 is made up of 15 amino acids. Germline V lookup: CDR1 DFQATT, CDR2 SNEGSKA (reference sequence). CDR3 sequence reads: CSARDWDMMNNEQFF.

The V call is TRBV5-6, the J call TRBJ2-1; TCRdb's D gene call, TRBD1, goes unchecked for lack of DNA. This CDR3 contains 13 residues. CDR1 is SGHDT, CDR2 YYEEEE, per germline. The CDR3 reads CASSTQGDNEQFF.

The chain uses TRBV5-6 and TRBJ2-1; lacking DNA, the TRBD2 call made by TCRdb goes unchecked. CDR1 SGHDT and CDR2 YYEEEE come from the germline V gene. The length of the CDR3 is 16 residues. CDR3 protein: CASSLVSLAGVNEQFF.

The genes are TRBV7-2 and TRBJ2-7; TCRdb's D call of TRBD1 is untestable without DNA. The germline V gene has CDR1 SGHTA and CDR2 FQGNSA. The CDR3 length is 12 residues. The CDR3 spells CASQPGSYEQYF.

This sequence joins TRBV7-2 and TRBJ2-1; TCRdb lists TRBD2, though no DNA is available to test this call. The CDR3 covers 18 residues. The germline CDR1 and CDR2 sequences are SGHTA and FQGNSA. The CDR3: CASSPTGLVQSSYNEQFF.

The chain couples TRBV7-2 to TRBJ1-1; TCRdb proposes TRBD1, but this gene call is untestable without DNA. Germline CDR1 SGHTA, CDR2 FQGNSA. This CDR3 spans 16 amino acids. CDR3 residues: CASSLLGGNMNTEAFF.

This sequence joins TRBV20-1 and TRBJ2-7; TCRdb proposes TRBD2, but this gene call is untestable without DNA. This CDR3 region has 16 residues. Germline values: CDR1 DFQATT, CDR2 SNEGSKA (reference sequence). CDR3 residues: CSARDLRLADRYEQYF.

This CDR3 is CASSYGGYNEQFF. This rearrangement joins TRBV7-3 to TRBJ2-1; TCRdb reports TRBD2, a call that lacks DNA to check it against. The CDR3 totals 13 residues. CDR1 is SGHTA, CDR2 FQGTGA, per germline.

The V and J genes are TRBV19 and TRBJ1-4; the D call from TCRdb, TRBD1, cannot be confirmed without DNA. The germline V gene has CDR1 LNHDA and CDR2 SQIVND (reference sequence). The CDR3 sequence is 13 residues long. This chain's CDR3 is CASKDSLNEKLFF.

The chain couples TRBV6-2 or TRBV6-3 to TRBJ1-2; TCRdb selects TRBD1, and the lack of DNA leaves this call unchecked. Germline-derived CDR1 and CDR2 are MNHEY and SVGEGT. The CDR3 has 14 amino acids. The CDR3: CASSYSGTAYGYTF.

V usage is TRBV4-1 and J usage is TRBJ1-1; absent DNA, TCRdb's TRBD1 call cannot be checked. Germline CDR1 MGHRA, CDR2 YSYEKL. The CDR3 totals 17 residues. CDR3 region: CASSLAGTGSMNTEAFF.

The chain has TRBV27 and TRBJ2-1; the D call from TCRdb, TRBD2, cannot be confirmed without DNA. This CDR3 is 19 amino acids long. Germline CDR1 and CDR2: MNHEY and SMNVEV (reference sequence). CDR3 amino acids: CASSLGLAGALSSYNEQFF.

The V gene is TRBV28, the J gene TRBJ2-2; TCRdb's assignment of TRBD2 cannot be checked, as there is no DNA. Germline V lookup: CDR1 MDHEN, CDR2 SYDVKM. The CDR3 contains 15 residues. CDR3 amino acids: CASSPRGLNTGELFF.

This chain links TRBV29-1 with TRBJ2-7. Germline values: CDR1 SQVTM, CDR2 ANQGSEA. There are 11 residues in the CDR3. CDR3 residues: CSAGQPVEQYF.

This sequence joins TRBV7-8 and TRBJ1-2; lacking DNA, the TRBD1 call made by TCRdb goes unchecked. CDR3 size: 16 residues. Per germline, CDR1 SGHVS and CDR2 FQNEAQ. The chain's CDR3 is CASSLARQVSAGGYTF.

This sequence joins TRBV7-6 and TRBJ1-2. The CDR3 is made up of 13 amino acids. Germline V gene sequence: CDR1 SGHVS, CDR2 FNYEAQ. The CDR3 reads CASSLAGRQGHTF.

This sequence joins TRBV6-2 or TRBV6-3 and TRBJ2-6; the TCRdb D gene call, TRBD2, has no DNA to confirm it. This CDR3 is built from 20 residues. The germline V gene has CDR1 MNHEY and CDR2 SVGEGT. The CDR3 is CASSYGEVLSFSAGANVLTF.

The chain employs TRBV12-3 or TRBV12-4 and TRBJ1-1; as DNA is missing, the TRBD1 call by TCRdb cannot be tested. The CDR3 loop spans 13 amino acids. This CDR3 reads CASRSTGGTEAFF.

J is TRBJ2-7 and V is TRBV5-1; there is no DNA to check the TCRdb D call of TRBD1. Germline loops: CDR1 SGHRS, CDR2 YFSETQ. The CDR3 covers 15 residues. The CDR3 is CASSLAGQGIYEQYF. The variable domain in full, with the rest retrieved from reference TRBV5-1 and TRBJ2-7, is KAGVTQTPRYLIKTRGQQVTLSCSPISGHRSVSWYQQTPGQGLQFLFEYFSETQRNKGNFPGRFSGRQFSNSRSEMNVSTLELGDSALYLCASSLAGQGIYEQYFGPGTRLTVT.

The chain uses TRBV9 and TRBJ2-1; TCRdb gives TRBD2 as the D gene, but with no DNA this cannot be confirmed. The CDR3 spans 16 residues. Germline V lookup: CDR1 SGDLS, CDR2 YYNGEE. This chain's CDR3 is CASSIPLAGGRDEQFF.

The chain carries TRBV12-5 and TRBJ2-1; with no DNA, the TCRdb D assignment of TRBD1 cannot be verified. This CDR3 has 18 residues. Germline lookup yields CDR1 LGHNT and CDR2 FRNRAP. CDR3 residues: CASGLSIVEGASYNEQFF.